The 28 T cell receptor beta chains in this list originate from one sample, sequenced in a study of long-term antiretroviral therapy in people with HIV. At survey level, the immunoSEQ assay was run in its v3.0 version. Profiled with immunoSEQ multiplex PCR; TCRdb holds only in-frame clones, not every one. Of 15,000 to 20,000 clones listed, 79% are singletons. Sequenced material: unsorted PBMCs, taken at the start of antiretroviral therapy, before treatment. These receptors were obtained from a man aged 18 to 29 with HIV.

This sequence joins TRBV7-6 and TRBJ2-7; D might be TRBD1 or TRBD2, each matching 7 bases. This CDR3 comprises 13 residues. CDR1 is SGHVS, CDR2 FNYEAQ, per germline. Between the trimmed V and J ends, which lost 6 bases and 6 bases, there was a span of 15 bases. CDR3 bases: TGTGCCAGCAGACCCCAGGGGGGGGCCGAGCAGTACTTC. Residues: CASRPQGGAEQYF.

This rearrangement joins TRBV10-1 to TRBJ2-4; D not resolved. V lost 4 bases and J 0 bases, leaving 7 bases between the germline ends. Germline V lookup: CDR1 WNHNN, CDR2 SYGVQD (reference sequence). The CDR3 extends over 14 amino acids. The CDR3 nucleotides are TGCGCCAGCAGTGGATCTTTAGCCAAAAACATTCAGTACTTC. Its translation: CASSGSLAKNIQYF.

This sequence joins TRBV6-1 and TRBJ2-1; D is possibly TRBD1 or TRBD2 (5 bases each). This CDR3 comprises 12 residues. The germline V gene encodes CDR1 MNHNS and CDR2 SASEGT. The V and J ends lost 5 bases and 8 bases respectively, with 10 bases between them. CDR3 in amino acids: CASSIEGYEQFF. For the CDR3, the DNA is TGTGCCAGCAGTATCGAGGGGTATGAGCAGTTCTTC.

The CDR3 DNA sequence: TGTGCCTGGTCAGCCCGCGGCGGGCTAGGGTACACTGAAGCTTTCTTT. This codes for CAWSARGGLGYTEAFF. The chain uses TRBV30 and TRBJ1-1; D is undetermined. In germline, CDR1 is GTSNPN, CDR2 SVGIG (reference sequence). Deletions cut 5 bases from V and 3 bases from J, with 22 bases between. The CDR3 sequence is 16 residues long. Using reference TRBV30 and TRBJ1-1 for the parts outside the CDR3, the full variable domain is SQTIHQWPATLVQPVGSPLSLECTVEGTSNPNLYWYRQAAGRGLQLLFYSVGIGQISSEVPQNLSASRPQDRQFILSSKKLLLSDSGFYLCAWSARGGLGYTEAFFGQGTRLTVV.

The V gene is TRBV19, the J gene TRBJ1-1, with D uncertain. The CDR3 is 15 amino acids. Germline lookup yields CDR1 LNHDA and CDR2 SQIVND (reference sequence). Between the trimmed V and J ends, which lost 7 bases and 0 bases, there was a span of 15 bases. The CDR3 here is CASKTSEQLNTEAFF. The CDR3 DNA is TGTGCCAGTAAAACCTCGGAACAGCTGAACACTGAAGCTTTCTTT.

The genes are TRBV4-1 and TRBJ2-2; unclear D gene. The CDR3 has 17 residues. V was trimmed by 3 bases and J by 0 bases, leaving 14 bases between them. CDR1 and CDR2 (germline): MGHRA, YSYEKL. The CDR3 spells CASSHVQQKTNTGELFF. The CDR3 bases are TGCGCCAGCAGCCACGTTCAGCAGAAAACGAACACCGGGGAGCTGTTTTTT.

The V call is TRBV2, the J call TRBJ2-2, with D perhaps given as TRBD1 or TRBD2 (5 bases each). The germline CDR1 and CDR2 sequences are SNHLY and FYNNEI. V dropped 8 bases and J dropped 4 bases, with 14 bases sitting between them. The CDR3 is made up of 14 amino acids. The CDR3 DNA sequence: TGTGCCAGCCACCCCGGGACCGCCACCGGGGAGCTGTTTTTT. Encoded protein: CASHPGTATGELFF.

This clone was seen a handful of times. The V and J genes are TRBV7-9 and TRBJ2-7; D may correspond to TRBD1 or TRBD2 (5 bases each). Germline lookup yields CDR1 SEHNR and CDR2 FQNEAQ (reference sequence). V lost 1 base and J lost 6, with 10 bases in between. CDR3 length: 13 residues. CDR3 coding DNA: TGTGCCAGCAGCTTAGGTGGGGGTACCGAGCAGTACTTC. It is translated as CASSLGGGTEQYF.

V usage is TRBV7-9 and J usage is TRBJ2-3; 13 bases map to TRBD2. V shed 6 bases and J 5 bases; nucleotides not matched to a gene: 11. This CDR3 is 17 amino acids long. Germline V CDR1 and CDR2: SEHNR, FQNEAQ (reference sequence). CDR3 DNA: TGTGCCAGCAGTATGAGAGGACTAGCGGGAGACGGAGATACGCAGTATTTT. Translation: CASSMRGLAGDGDTQYF.

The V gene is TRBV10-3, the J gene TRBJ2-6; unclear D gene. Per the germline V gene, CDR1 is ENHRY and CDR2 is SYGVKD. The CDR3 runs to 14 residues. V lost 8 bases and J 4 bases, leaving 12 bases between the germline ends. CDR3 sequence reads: CAIPYRAGANVLTF. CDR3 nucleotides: TGTGCCATCCCGTATAGGGCCGGGGCCAACGTCCTGACTTTC.

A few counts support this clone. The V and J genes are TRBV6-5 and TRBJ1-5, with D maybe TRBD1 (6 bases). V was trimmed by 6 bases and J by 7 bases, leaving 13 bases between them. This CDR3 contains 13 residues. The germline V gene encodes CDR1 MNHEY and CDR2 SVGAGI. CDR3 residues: CASREQGGQPQHF. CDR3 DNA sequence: TGTGCCAGCAGGGAACAGGGCGGGCAGCCCCAGCATTTT.

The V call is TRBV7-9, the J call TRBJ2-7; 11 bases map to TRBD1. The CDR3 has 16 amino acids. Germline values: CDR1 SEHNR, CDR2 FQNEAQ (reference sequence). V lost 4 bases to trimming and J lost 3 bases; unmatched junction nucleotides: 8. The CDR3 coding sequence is TGTGCCAGCAGCTCCACCCGGGACAGGGGGTTCTACGAGCAGTACTTC. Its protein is CASSSTRDRGFYEQYF. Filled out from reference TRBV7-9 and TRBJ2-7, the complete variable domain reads DTGVSQNPRHKITKRGQNVTFRCDPISEHNRLYWYRQTLGQGPEFLTYFQNEAQLEKSRLLSDRFSAERPKGSFSTLEIQRTEQGDSAMYLCASSSTRDRGFYEQYFGPGTRLTVT.

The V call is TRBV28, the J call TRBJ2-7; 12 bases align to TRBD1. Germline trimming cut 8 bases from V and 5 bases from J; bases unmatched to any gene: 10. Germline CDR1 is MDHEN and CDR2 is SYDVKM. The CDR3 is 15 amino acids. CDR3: CASSTPGQGAHEQYF. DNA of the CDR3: TGTGCCAGCTCCACCCCGGGACAGGGGGCCCACGAGCAGTACTTC.

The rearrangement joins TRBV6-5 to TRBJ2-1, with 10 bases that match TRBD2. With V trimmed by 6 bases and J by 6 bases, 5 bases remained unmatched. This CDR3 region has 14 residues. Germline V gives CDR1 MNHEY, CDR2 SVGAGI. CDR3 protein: CASRPAGGGNEQFF. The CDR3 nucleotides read TGTGCCAGCAGACCAGCGGGAGGGGGCAATGAGCAGTTCTTC.

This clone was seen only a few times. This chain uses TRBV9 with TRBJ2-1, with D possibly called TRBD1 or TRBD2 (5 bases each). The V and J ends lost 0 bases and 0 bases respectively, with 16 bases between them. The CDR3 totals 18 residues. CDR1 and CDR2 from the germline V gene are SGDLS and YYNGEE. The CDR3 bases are TGTGCCAGCAGCGTAGGGTGGGGACCCCCGAGCTCCTACAATGAGCAGTTCTTC. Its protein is CASSVGWGPPSSYNEQFF.

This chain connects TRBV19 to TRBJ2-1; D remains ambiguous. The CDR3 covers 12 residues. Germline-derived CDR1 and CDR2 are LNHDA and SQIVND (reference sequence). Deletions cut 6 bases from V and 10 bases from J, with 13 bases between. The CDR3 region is CASSHRRVEQFF. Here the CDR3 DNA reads TGTGCCAGTAGCCACCGCCGGGTCGAGCAGTTCTTC.

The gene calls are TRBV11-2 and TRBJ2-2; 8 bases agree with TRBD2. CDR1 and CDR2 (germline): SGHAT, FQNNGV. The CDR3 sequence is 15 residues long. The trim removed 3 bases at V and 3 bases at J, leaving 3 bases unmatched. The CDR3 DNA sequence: TGTGCCAGCAGCTTTACGGGAGGGCACACCGGGGAGCTGTTTTTT. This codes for CASSFTGGHTGELFF. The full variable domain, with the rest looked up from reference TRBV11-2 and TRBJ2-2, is EAGVAQSPRYKIIEKRQSVAFWCNPISGHATLYWYQQILGQGPKLLIQFQNNGVVDDSQLPKDRFSAERLKGVDSTLKIQPAKLEDSAVYLCASSFTGGHTGELFFGEGSRLTVL.

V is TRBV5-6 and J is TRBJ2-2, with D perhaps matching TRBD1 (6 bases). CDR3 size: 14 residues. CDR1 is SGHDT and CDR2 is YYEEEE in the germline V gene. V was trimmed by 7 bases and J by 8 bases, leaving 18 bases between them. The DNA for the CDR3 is TGTGCCAGCGTCTTAGGGGGAGTAAAGGGGGAGCTGTTTTTT. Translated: CASVLGGVKGELFF.

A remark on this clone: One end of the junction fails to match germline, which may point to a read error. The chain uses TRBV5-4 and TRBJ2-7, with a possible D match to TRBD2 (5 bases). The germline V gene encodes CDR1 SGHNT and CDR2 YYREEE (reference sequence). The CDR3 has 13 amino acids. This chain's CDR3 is CASSQGLLDEQYF. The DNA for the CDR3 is TGCGCCAGCAGCCAAGGACTCCTTGACGAGCAGTACTTC.

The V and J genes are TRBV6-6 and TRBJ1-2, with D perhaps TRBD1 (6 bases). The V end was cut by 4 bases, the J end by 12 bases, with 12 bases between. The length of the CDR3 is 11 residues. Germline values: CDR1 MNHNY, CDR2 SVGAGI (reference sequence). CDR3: CASSLSGEDTF. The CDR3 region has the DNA TGTGCCAGCAGTTTGTCAGGGGAGGACACCTTC.

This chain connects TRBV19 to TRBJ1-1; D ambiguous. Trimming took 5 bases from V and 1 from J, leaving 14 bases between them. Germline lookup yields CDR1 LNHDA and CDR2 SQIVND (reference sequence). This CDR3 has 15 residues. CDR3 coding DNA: TGTGCCAGTAGTCTACGACGGAGCCCGAACACTGAAGCTTTCTTT. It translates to CASSLRRSPNTEAFF.

Here the CDR3 reads CASRRLGSSGPQHF. The CDR3 nucleotides are TGTGCCAGCAGGCGTCTCGGGTCGTCGGGACCCCAGCATTTT. The chain links TRBV6-5 to TRBJ1-5, with D unclear. V lost 6 bases, J lost 10 bases, and 19 bases lay in between. The CDR3 sequence is 14 residues long. Germline V CDR1 and CDR2: MNHEY, SVGAGI.

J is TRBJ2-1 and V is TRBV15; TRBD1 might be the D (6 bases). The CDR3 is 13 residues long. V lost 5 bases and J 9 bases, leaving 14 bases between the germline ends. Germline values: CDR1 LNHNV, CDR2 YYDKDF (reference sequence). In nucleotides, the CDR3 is TGTGCCACCAGCGAACAGGGTTGGGGTGAGCAGTTCTTC. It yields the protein CATSEQGWGEQFF.

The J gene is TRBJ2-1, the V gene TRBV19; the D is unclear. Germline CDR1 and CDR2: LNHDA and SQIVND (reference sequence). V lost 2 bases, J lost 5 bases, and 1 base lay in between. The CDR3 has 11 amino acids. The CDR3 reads CASSIHNEQFF. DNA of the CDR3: TGTGCCAGTAGTATACACAATGAGCAGTTCTTC.

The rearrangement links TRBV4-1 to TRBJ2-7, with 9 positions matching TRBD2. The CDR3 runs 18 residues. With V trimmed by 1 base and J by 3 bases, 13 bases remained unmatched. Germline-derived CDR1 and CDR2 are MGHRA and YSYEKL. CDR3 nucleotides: TGCGCCAGCAGCCAAGGAGGGTCCAGCGGGAGGTCAAACTACGAGCAGTACTTC. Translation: CASSQGGSSGRSNYEQYF.

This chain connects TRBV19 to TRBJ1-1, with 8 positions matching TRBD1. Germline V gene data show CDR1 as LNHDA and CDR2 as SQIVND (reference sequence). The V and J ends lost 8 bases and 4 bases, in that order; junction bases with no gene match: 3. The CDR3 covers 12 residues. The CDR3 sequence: CASWQGATEAFF. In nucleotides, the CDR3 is TGTGCCAGTTGGCAGGGGGCCACTGAAGCTTTCTTT.

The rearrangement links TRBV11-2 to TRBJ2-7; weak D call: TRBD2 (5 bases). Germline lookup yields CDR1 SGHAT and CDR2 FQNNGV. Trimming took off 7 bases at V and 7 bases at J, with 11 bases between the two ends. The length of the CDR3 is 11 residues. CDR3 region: CASTLSGEQYF. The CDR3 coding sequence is TGTGCCAGCACCTTGTCGGGGGAGCAGTACTTC.

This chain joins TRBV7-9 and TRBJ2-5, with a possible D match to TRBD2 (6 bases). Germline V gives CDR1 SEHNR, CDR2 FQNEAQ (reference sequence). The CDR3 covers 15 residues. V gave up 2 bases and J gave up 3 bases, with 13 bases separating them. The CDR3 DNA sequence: TGTGCCAGCAGCTTATTGGGGAGGCTTGAAGAGACCCAGTACTTC. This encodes CASSLLGRLEETQYF.